Listed here are 12 T cell receptor beta chains from one sample, sequenced in a study of cytomegalovirus exposure and HLA in healthy donors. TCRdb's table, derived via immunoSEQ multiplex PCR, lists solely in-frame clones and lacks some. The sample lists approximately 150,000 clones, 84% seen once, with about a tenth in the top ten. Specimen: PBMCs. The source of these receptors is a man aged 25 to 40 in good health and CMV-seropositive.

The V gene is TRBV2, the J gene TRBJ2-3, with 11 bases fitting TRBD2. The CDR3 loop spans 14 amino acids. Losses at the gene ends were 5 bases for V and 6 bases for J; bases not matched to a gene: 4. Germline-derived CDR1 and CDR2 are SNHLY and FYNNEI. CDR3 sequence: CASSPLAGDDTQYF. The DNA for the CDR3 is TGTGCCAGCAGTCCACTAGCGGGAGACGATACGCAGTATTTT.

This chain connects TRBV2 to TRBJ2-7; a possible D gene is TRBD2 (5 bases). V lost 7 bases, J lost 3 bases, and 7 bases lay in between. The length of the CDR3 is 11 residues. Germline loops: CDR1 SNHLY, CDR2 FYNNEI. CDR3 protein: CASTEGYEQYF. The CDR3 DNA follows: TGTGCCAGCACCGAGGGCTACGAGCAGTACTTC.

This clone was detected once. This chain connects TRBV4-1 to TRBJ2-1; D ambiguous. Germline V gene data show CDR1 as MGHRA and CDR2 as YSYEKL. This CDR3 is 16 amino acids long. V shed 0 bases and J shed 1 base, with 10 bases lying between them. The CDR3 spells CASSQDLASSYNEQFF. In nucleotides, the CDR3 is TGCGCCAGCAGCCAAGATTTGGCTTCTTCCTACAATGAGCAGTTCTTC.

This clone was found a few times. The rearrangement links TRBV28 to TRBJ2-1; 7 positions agree with TRBD1. With 4 bases clipped from V and 1 base from J, the junction kept 13 bases outside the gene matches. From germline, CDR1 is MDHEN and CDR2 SYDVKM. This CDR3 spans 18 amino acids. CDR3 in DNA: TGTGCCAGCAGTTCCCGGTATCGGGGACAGAGATCCTACAATGAGCAGTTCTTC. It yields the protein CASSSRYRGQRSYNEQFF.

The chain is built from TRBV5-4 and TRBJ2-5; 11 bases line up with TRBD1. The ends lost 7 bases at V and 5 bases at J; junction bases unmatched: 7. This CDR3 is 14 amino acids long. CDR1 SGHNT and CDR2 YYREEE come from the germline V gene (reference sequence). In nucleotides, the CDR3 is TGTGCCAGCCTCGGGGACAGGGGGATGGAGACCCAGTACTTC. Amino acid sequence: CASLGDRGMETQYF.

The chain links TRBV5-8 to TRBJ2-3; D is perhaps TRBD2 (5 bases). The CDR3 is made up of 13 amino acids. CDR1 SGHTS and CDR2 YDEGEE come from the germline V gene. V was pared by 10 bases and J by 4 bases, with 16 bases between. The CDR3 DNA follows: TGTGCCGGACTCTCGGTCGGTGCAGATACGCAGTATTTT. The encoded protein is CAGLSVGADTQYF.

The chain joins TRBV5-6 to TRBJ1-5; D unclear. CDR1 SGHDT and CDR2 YYEEEE come from the germline V gene. With 4 bases removed from V and 6 bases from J, the gap between germline ends came to 11 bases. The CDR3 length is 13 residues. The CDR3 coding sequence is TGTGCCAGCAGCGCCGCCGGGAGTCAGCCCCAGCATTTT. As protein: CASSAAGSQPQHF.

V is TRBV11-2 and J is TRBJ1-2; weak D call: TRBD1 (5 bases). Germline loops: CDR1 SGHAT, CDR2 FQNNGV. Trimming removed 0 bases at V and 6 bases at J, with 17 bases between. CDR3 size: 16 residues. The CDR3 coding sequence is TGTGCCAGCAGCTTAGATCCCCGGGGGAGGGGAGATGGCTACACCTTC. Its protein is CASSLDPRGRGDGYTF.

This chain uses TRBV19 with TRBJ2-7; 9 bases are shared with TRBD2. The CDR3 has 15 amino acids. After removal of 3 bases from V and 2 bases from J, the junction contained 5 bases not matched to a gene. Germline V gene lookup returns CDR1 LNHDA and CDR2 SQIVND (reference sequence). The CDR3 DNA follows: TGTGCCAGTAGTATGACGCTAGCGGGAACCTACGAGCAGTACTTC. Residues: CASSMTLAGTYEQYF.

This clone turned up a few times. This sequence joins TRBV30 and TRBJ1-2; no clear D. V was clipped by 0 bases and J by 8 bases, with 10 bases between them. Germline lookup yields CDR1 GTSNPN and CDR2 SVGIG (reference sequence). The CDR3 runs to 12 residues. CDR3 DNA sequence: TGTGCCTGGAGTGTACAGCCTCAGGGCTACACCTTC. Translated, it gives CAWSVQPQGYTF.

This chain joins TRBV10-3 and TRBJ2-2; 7 positions match TRBD1. V trimming: 6 bases; J trimming: 0 bases; junction bases outside the gene matches: 4. CDR3 size: 15 residues. Germline CDR1 is ENHRY and CDR2 is SYGVKD. CDR3 nucleotide sequence: TGTGCCATCAGAATGGGGACAGCGAACACCGGGGAGCTGTTTTTT. Encoded protein: CAIRMGTANTGELFF.

The genes are TRBV29-1 and TRBJ2-5; 8 bases fit TRBD2. V dropped 3 bases and J dropped 4; count of bases not matched to a gene: 7. This CDR3 has 14 amino acids. Germline lookup yields CDR1 SQVTM and CDR2 ANQGSEA. DNA of the CDR3: TGCAGCGTTGATGGCGGGGGGCAAGGAGAGACCCAGTACTTC. Its protein product is CSVDGGGQGETQYF.